This T cell receptor beta chain was recovered during a study of blood T cell repertoires in COVID-19. Turning to the study itself: Acute-phase and convalescent COVID-19 samples originated in the United States, Italy and Spain.

This CDR3 is 13 amino acids long. CDR1 is MNHEY, CDR2 SVGAGI, per germline. Trimming shortened V by 7 bases and J by 5 bases, and 14 bases separated the two germline ends. Profiled with immunoSEQ multiplex PCR; TCRdb holds only in-frame clones, not every one. The data hold some 190,000 clones, with around 85% observed a single time. The clonotype comes from a man older than 75 with COVID-19, enrolled during active disease. The material sequenced was peripheral blood. The chain combines TRBV6-5 with TRBJ1-1; possible D gene TRBD1, 6 bases. The CDR3 reads CASTPGVRTEAFF. CDR3 sequence (DNA): TGTGCCAGCACCCCAGGGGTCAGGACTGAAGCTTTCTTT.